One sample yielded the 27 T cell receptor beta chains listed below, sequenced in a study of technical replicates of blood from several donors. The data were produced by immunoSEQ multiplex PCR, yet TCRdb's version contains in-frame clones alone and is incomplete. The sample holds more than 70,000 clones, 95% to 97% seen once. The sequenced material came from T cells isolated from PBMCs. The receptors were sampled from a human donor in good health.

J is TRBJ1-2 and V is TRBV11-2, with 7 bases identical to TRBD1. The CDR3 length is 16 residues. The V segment lost 4 bases and the J segment 2 bases; nucleotides outside the gene matches: 10. The germline V gene has CDR1 SGHAT and CDR2 FQNNGV. This CDR3 is CASSSQLRQGNYGYTF. CDR3 in DNA: TGTGCCAGCAGCTCCCAGTTGAGACAGGGAAACTATGGCTACACCTTC.

The genes are TRBV19 and TRBJ1-6; 11 bases line up with TRBD1. CDR3 size: 13 residues. CDR1 and CDR2 from the germline V gene are LNHDA and SQIVND (reference sequence). Unmatched junction bases numbered 2, after V lost 6 bases and J lost 10 bases. CDR3 in amino acids: CASRGTGGSPLHF. The CDR3 nucleotides read TGTGCCAGTAGAGGGACAGGGGGATCACCCCTCCACTTT.

CDR3 protein: CAWSVLSDTQYF. Written as DNA, the CDR3 is TGTGCCTGGAGTGTACTATCCGATACGCAGTATTTT. This chain uses TRBV30 with TRBJ2-3; D gene ambiguous. CDR1 and CDR2 from the germline V gene are GTSNPN and SVGIG (reference sequence). The CDR3 loop spans 12 amino acids. V was trimmed by 0 bases and J by 6 bases, leaving 7 bases between them.

V is TRBV7-2 and J is TRBJ2-7; D is perhaps TRBD1 (6 bases). Germline V lookup: CDR1 SGHTA, CDR2 FQGNSA. The CDR3 is made up of 15 amino acids. V lost 5 bases, J lost 2 bases, and 16 bases lay in between. The CDR3: CASSLVGQTTYEQYF. The DNA for the CDR3 is TGTGCCAGCAGCCTAGTCGGACAGACAACCTACGAGCAGTACTTC.

V is TRBV5-1 and J is TRBJ2-7; 9 bases fit TRBD1. The V segment lost 1 base and the J segment 5 bases; nucleotides outside the gene matches: 7. The germline gives CDR1 SGHRS, CDR2 YFSETQ. This CDR3 region has 15 residues. The DNA for the CDR3 is TGCGCCAGCAGCTTGATACAGGGGGCGAATAACGAGCAGTACTTC. It codes for CASSLIQGANNEQYF.

This chain joins TRBV6-5 and TRBJ1-1; 8 bases map to TRBD1. The germline gives CDR1 MNHEY, CDR2 SVGAGI. V shed 0 bases, J shed 9 bases, and the junction held 6 bases outside the gene matches. The length of the CDR3 is 14 residues. The CDR3 region has the DNA TGTGCCAGCAGTTACTCGAGAAGCAGGGGGCAAGCTTTCTTT. Its translation: CASSYSRSRGQAFF.

This chain connects TRBV27 to TRBJ2-5; D possibly corresponds to TRBD1 (5 bases). Trimming took 4 bases from V and 0 from J, leaving 12 bases between them. The CDR3 runs to 15 residues. The V gene's germline CDR1 is MNHEY and CDR2 SMNVEV (reference sequence). The CDR3 coding sequence is TGTGCCAGCAGTTCCTATCAGGGCCACCAAGAGACCCAGTACTTC. Its translation: CASSSYQGHQETQYF.

The chain is built from TRBV6-1 and TRBJ2-1; TRBD1 aligns across 10 bases. This CDR3 is built from 14 residues. V lost 8 bases to trimming and J lost 1 base; unmatched junction nucleotides: 2. CDR1 and CDR2 (germline): MNHNS, SASEGT. The chain's CDR3 is CASGQGGSYNEQFF. CDR3 sequence (DNA): TGTGCCAGCGGACAGGGGGGTTCCTACAATGAGCAGTTCTTC.

The chain recombines TRBV19 with TRBJ2-3; maybe TRBD2 (5 bases). This CDR3 region has 13 residues. Trimming took 5 bases from V and 8 from J, leaving 14 bases between them. CDR1 and CDR2 (germline): LNHDA, SQIVND (reference sequence). The CDR3 region has the DNA TGTGCCAGTAGTGCGTTGGATGGAGGTACGCAGTATTTT. Its translation is CASSALDGGTQYF.

The genes are TRBV6-5 and TRBJ1-2; 7 nucleotides match TRBD1. The CDR3 is 14 residues long. Germline V gives CDR1 MNHEY, CDR2 SVGAGI. V was clipped by 10 bases and J by 5 bases; unmatched bases: 13. Here the CDR3 DNA reads TGTGCCACCCAGACAGGGCCAGAGAGGTATGGCTACACCTTC. Translation: CATQTGPERYGYTF.

This clone has a handful of counts. V and J are TRBV11-3 and TRBJ1-2; TRBD1 matches 7 bases. Germline lookup yields CDR1 SGHNT and CDR2 YENEEA. The ends lost 5 bases at V and 8 bases at J; junction bases unmatched: 8. The length of the CDR3 is 13 residues. The CDR3 coding sequence is TGTGCCAGCAGCCCGAAGACAGGGTACGGCTACACCTTC. Its translation: CASSPKTGYGYTF.

V usage is TRBV28 and J usage is TRBJ2-2; D possibly corresponds to TRBD1 (5 bases). CDR3 length equals 14 residues. The V gene lost 2 bases and the J gene lost 2 bases, with 6 bases spanning the gap. CDR1 is MDHEN, CDR2 SYDVKM, per germline. The CDR3 is CASSLQGNTGELFF. Here the CDR3 DNA reads TGTGCCAGCAGTTTACAGGGAAACACCGGGGAGCTGTTTTTT.

This clone has a single count. The V and J genes are TRBV5-1 and TRBJ1-2; 9 bases are shared with TRBD1. Germline CDR1 reads SGHRS; CDR2 reads YFSETQ. V trimming: 3 bases; J trimming: 8 bases; junction bases outside the gene matches: 14. The CDR3 covers 16 residues. The CDR3 sequence: CASSWGTGLWDIGYTF. Here the CDR3 DNA reads TGCGCCAGCAGCTGGGGGACAGGGTTATGGGATATAGGCTACACCTTC.

This chain links TRBV6-5 with TRBJ1-2, with D perhaps matching TRBD1 (5 bases). Between the trimmed V and J ends, which lost 8 bases and 8 bases, there was a span of 24 bases. The CDR3 has 15 amino acids. CDR1 is MNHEY and CDR2 is SVGAGI in the germline V gene. The chain's CDR3 is CASRTPGDERGGYTF. In DNA, the CDR3 is TGTGCCAGCCGGACACCGGGAGATGAACGGGGGGGCTACACCTTC.

V and J are TRBV30 and TRBJ1-2; TRBD1 aligns across 12 bases. V lost 1 base and J lost 8; bases outside the gene matches: 8. The CDR3 is 15 amino acids. Germline CDR1 and CDR2: GTSNPN and SVGIG (reference sequence). CDR3 region: CAWSASGTGGGGYTF. CDR3 nucleotide sequence: TGTGCCTGGAGTGCCTCCGGGACAGGGGGCGGGGGCTACACCTTC.

CDR3 sequence: CASSPPTSPDTQYF. Here the CDR3 DNA reads TGTGCCAGCAGCCCCCCGACTAGTCCCGATACGCAGTATTTT. V and J are TRBV5-4 and TRBJ2-3; a possible D gene is TRBD2 (6 bases). CDR1 and CDR2 from the germline V gene are SGHNT and YYREEE (reference sequence). The CDR3 is 14 amino acids. V lost 4 bases to trimming and J lost 6 bases, with 15 bases between them. Full variable domain (remainder filled in from reference TRBV5-4 and TRBJ2-3): ETGVTQSPTHLIKTRGQQVTLRCSSQSGHNTVSWYQQALGQGPQFIFQYYREEENGRGNFPPRFSGLQFPNYSSELNVNALELDDSALYLCASSPPTSPDTQYFGPGTRLTVL.

The chain uses TRBV6-6 and TRBJ2-7; D is possibly TRBD1 (6 bases). The CDR3 totals 13 residues. The V gene lost 4 bases and the J gene lost 3 bases, with 10 bases spanning the gap. Germline CDR1 and CDR2: MNHNY and SVGAGI (reference sequence). The DNA for the CDR3 is TGTGCCAGCAGTTTAGGGACACACTACGAGCAGTACTTC. Its translation: CASSLGTHYEQYF.

The chain combines TRBV9 with TRBJ2-7, with 10 positions matching TRBD2. V lost 0 bases and J lost 4; bases outside the gene matches: 7. The CDR3 loop spans 16 amino acids. The germline CDR1 and CDR2 sequences are SGDLS and YYNGEE. The CDR3 DNA sequence: TGTGCCAGCAGCGTAGGCGCACTAGCGGGGTCATACGAGCAGTACTTC. Translating gives CASSVGALAGSYEQYF.

This chain joins TRBV5-1 and TRBJ2-7; 10 nucleotides align to TRBD1. The CDR3 totals 15 residues. Per germline, CDR1 SGHRS and CDR2 YFSETQ. Germline trimming cut 4 bases from V and 2 bases from J; bases unmatched to any gene: 6. CDR3: CASSTGTGATYEQYF. For the CDR3, the DNA is TGCGCCAGCAGCACCGGGACAGGGGCAACCTACGAGCAGTACTTC.

The genes are TRBV2 and TRBJ1-5; possibly TRBD1 for D (6 bases). Deletions cut 3 bases from V and 6 bases from J, with 12 bases between. The CDR3 is 14 amino acids. Germline-derived CDR1 and CDR2 are SNHLY and FYNNEI. The CDR3 here is CASSEGAGGQPQHF. As DNA, the CDR3 is TGTGCCAGCAGTGAGGGGGCAGGAGGTCAGCCCCAGCATTTT.

This chain uses TRBV11-3 with TRBJ2-2; D unresolved. The CDR3 consists of 14 residues. CDR1 SGHNT and CDR2 YENEEA come from the germline V gene. Trimming shortened V by 2 bases and J by 4 bases, and 8 bases separated the two germline ends. CDR3 coding DNA: TGTGCCAGCAGCTTATCCCGGAGCACCGGGGAGCTGTTTTTT. Protein product: CASSLSRSTGELFF.

V is TRBV11-2 and J is TRBJ2-3; 10 bases match TRBD2. J was trimmed by 3 bases and V by 1 base; bases with no gene match: 1. CDR3 length: 15 residues. CDR1 is SGHAT, CDR2 FQNNGV, per germline. The DNA for the CDR3 is TGTGCCAGCAGCTTAGCGACTAGCGGGACAGATACGCAGTATTTT. Translation: CASSLATSGTDTQYF.

The genes are TRBV28 and TRBJ1-1, with D tentatively TRBD1 (5 bases). The length of the CDR3 is 16 residues. Germline loops: CDR1 MDHEN, CDR2 SYDVKM. The V and J ends lost 6 bases and 7 bases respectively, with 24 bases between them. The CDR3 nucleotides read TGTGCCAGCAGATCCTTTCAGGGAGGGGAACACGGTGAAGCTTTCTTT. Amino acid sequence: CASRSFQGGEHGEAFF. Full variable domain (remainder filled in from reference TRBV28 and TRBJ1-1): DVKVTQSSRYLVKRTGEKVFLECVQDMDHENMFWYRQDPGLGLRLIYFSYDVKMKEKGDIPEGYSVSREKKERFSLILESASTNQTSMYLCASRSFQGGEHGEAFFGQGTRLTVV.

The chain uses TRBV18 and TRBJ1-2; a weak D match, TRBD1 (6 bases). The ends were cut back, 6 bases at V and 6 bases at J, with 14 bases in the middle. The germline gives CDR1 KGHSH, CDR2 LQKENI. There are 13 residues in the CDR3. CDR3 amino acids: CASSERQDDGYTF. Here the CDR3 DNA reads TGTGCCAGCTCCGAACGACAGGATGATGGCTACACCTTC.

The chain has TRBV28 and TRBJ1-4, with D possibly being TRBD1 (5 bases). The CDR3 runs 13 residues. CDR1 is MDHEN and CDR2 is SYDVKM in the germline V gene. Trimming took 7 bases from V and 4 from J, leaving 10 bases between them. The CDR3 DNA sequence: TGTGCCAGCAAGGGGCAGCTTAATGAAAAACTGTTTTTT. It encodes CASKGQLNEKLFF. Based on the CDR3 plus reference TRBV28 and TRBJ1-4, the full variable domain is DVKVTQSSRYLVKRTGEKVFLECVQDMDHENMFWYRQDPGLGLRLIYFSYDVKMKEKGDIPEGYSVSREKKERFSLILESASTNQTSMYLCASKGQLNEKLFFGSGTQLSVL.

V usage is TRBV6-1 and J usage is TRBJ2-7, with 8 bases identical to TRBD1. After removal of 4 bases from V and 2 bases from J, the junction contained 7 bases not matched to a gene. CDR3 length: 15 residues. The V gene's germline CDR1 is MNHNS and CDR2 SASEGT. CDR3 in amino acids: CASSGLDRGTYEQYF. DNA of the CDR3: TGTGCCAGCAGTGGCCTCGACAGGGGAACCTACGAGCAGTACTTC.

The rearrangement uses TRBV5-4 and TRBJ2-3; 8 nucleotides agree with TRBD1. Per the germline V gene, CDR1 is SGHNT and CDR2 is YYREEE (reference sequence). J gave up 0 bases and V 4 bases, and 7 bases lay outside the gene matches. This CDR3 contains 16 residues. The CDR3 loop is CASSTGQGSSTDTQYF. The CDR3 DNA sequence: TGTGCCAGCAGCACAGGACAGGGATCCAGCACAGATACGCAGTATTTT.